This T cell receptor beta chain was identified during a study of cytomegalovirus exposure and HLA in healthy donors. PCR amplification relied on 60 Vbeta primers (plus 13 Jbeta primers). The repertoire was sequenced with immunoSEQ multiplex PCR; TCRdb's copy has only in-frame clones and lacks some. The data hold about 120,000 clones, with 75% observed a single time. CDR1 and CDR2 from the germline V gene are SNHLY and FYNNEI. V was clipped by 8 bases and J by 6 bases; unmatched bases: 12. The CDR3 runs to 15 residues. As for this clone: Its antigen is currently unknown.

Study results and caveats: It was confirmed in vitro that a few of the CMV-associated chains were specific for CMV antigens. The study flagged some 180 TCR beta chains as cytomegalovirus-associated. Researchers reportedly found TCR beta sequences accurately predicted most subjects' HLA-A and HLA-B alleles.

Sequenced: PBMCs. This chain connects TRBV2 to TRBJ1-1; 10 bases line up with TRBD1. This clonotype was sampled from a woman aged 40-49 years in good health and CMV-seropositive. CDR3: CASSLPTGGRSEAFF. CDR3 in DNA: TGTGCCAGCTCCCTGCCGACAGGGGGCCGGTCTGAAGCTTTCTTT.